These 9 T cell receptor beta chains were all obtained from the same sample, sequenced in a study of OX40 agonist ivuxolimab in advanced cancers. Assay: immunoSEQ multiplex PCR; the TCRdb copy retains only in-frame clones and omits some. The table lists approximately 90,000 clones, roughly 85% of them singletons. The starting material was CD4+ or CD8+ T cells sorted from blood, obtained in a trial of the OX40 agonist ivuxolimab. The receptors were gathered from an adult with an advanced solid tumor such as melanoma, head and neck, liver or kidney cancer.

The gene calls are TRBV19 and TRBJ2-3, with 7 bases aligning to TRBD1. Germline V CDR1 and CDR2: LNHDA, SQIVND (reference sequence). V shed 8 bases, J shed 5 bases, and the junction held 10 bases outside the gene matches. The CDR3 runs to 14 residues. CDR3 protein: CASLRGGEGDTQYF. The CDR3 bases are TGTGCCAGTTTGCGAGGGGGCGAGGGAGATACGCAGTATTTT.

The chain employs TRBV6-1 and TRBJ2-3; no clear D. Trimming removed 0 bases at V and 8 bases at J, with 9 bases between. This CDR3 is 13 amino acids long. Germline CDR1 MNHNS, CDR2 SASEGT. CDR3 loop: CASSEAYRGTQYF. The CDR3 DNA follows: TGTGCCAGCAGTGAAGCTTATAGAGGTACGCAGTATTTT.

The chain combines TRBV7-3 with TRBJ1-2; the match to TRBD1 covers 10 bases. The ends lost 5 bases at V and 5 bases at J; junction bases unmatched: 5. The CDR3 extends over 14 amino acids. Per germline, CDR1 SGHTA and CDR2 FQGTGA. CDR3 region: CASSPDRGHYGYTF. The CDR3 region has the DNA TGTGCCAGCAGCCCCGACAGGGGGCATTATGGCTACACCTTC.

V usage is TRBV12-5 and J usage is TRBJ1-3; D is uncertain. From germline, CDR1 is LGHNT and CDR2 FRNRAP. This CDR3 spans 13 amino acids. V lost 7 bases and J 2 bases, leaving 9 bases between the germline ends. CDR3 in DNA: TGTGCTAGTGCCTCGGACCCTGGAAACACCATATATTTT. It yields the protein CASASDPGNTIYF.

The J gene is TRBJ2-2, the V gene TRBV2; 8 nucleotides line up with TRBD1. Germline CDR1 SNHLY, CDR2 FYNNEI. The CDR3 sequence is 15 residues long. Unmatched junction bases numbered 9, after V lost 10 bases and J lost 2 bases. CDR3 in amino acids: CANAGDRTNTGELFF. CDR3 nucleotides: TGTGCCAACGCCGGGGACAGGACAAACACCGGGGAGCTGTTTTTT.

This chain uses TRBV30 with TRBJ2-7; TRBD2 might be the D (6 bases). Trimming removed 0 bases at V and 2 bases at J, with 14 bases between. The CDR3 covers 15 residues. CDR1 and CDR2 from the germline V gene are GTSNPN and SVGIG (reference sequence). The DNA for the CDR3 is TGTGCCTGGAGTGTAGCGGGCGCGAGTACCTACGAGCAGTACTTC. Protein: CAWSVAGASTYEQYF.

The chain recombines TRBV18 with TRBJ2-7; 8 bases line up with TRBD1. The CDR3 has 12 residues. Germline CDR1 KGHSH, CDR2 LQKENI. With 6 bases clipped from V and 5 bases from J, the junction kept 3 bases outside the gene matches. This CDR3 reads CASSPDRDEQYF. In DNA, the CDR3 is TGTGCCAGCTCCCCGGACAGGGACGAGCAGTACTTC.

This clone showed up just a few times. The chain joins TRBV11-1 to TRBJ1-1, with D possibly being TRBD1 (5 bases). V was pared by 0 bases and J by 5 bases, with 10 bases between. CDR1 is SGHAT and CDR2 is FQDESV in the germline V gene (reference sequence). This CDR3 has 14 amino acids. The CDR3 loop is CASSLAHRGTEAFF. The CDR3 region has the DNA TGTGCCAGCAGCTTAGCGCATAGGGGAACTGAAGCTTTCTTT.

This rearrangement joins TRBV5-1 to TRBJ2-1, with 8 bases fitting TRBD2. The CDR3 has 21 amino acids. The J segment lost 14 bases and the V segment lost 4 bases, leaving 35 bases of the junction unmatched. Germline assignment: CDR1 SGHRS and CDR2 YFSETQ. The CDR3 coding sequence is TGCGCCAGCAGCCCTACCGCCCCGAGACAGAGAAGCGGGGGCCCTCAAAGCTATGAGTTCTTC. It yields the protein CASSPTAPRQRSGGPQSYEFF.